The 10 T cell receptor beta chains below all came from one sample that was sequenced in a study of early T cells in non-severe SARS-CoV-2 infection. TCRdb processed the 5' RACE reads anew with MiXCR; each CDR3 protein has one entry. This table holds tens of thousands of distinct CDR3 sequences, approximately 4.6% found once. The sequencing input was whole blood. Receptors were obtained from an adult who was a healthcare worker with PCR-confirmed SARS-CoV-2 infection or an uninfected control (not recorded which).

This clonotype was detected ten times or more. The chain joins TRBV28 to TRBJ1-5; TRBD1 might be the D (6 bases). The length of the CDR3 is 16 residues. The V and J ends lost 5 bases and 2 bases respectively, with 16 bases between them. Germline loops: CDR1 MDHEN, CDR2 SYDVKM. The CDR3 sequence is CASSPTPYRGNQPQHF. In nucleotides, the CDR3 is TGTGCCAGCAGTCCTACCCCCTACAGGGGCAATCAGCCCCAGCATTTT.

This clonotype was observed many times. V gene TRBV7-9 combines with J gene TRBJ1-2, with TRBD1 identical over 10 bases. V gave up 1 base and J gave up 6 bases; unmatched junction bases: 5. Germline V gene lookup returns CDR1 SEHNR and CDR2 FQNEAQ (reference sequence). CDR3 size: 15 residues. CDR3 coding DNA: TGTGCCAGCAGCTTAGTGACAGGGGGCGTGAATGGCTACACCTTC. Residues: CASSLVTGGVNGYTF.

This clonotype was seen ten or more times. The V call is TRBV28, the J call TRBJ1-1; D is possibly TRBD1 (5 bases). Germline CDR1 MDHEN, CDR2 SYDVKM. The CDR3 runs to 16 residues. Trimming removed 7 bases at V and 1 base at J, with 19 bases between. CDR3 protein: CASTSPAAGRNTEAFF. CDR3 bases: TGTGCCAGCACTTCCCCGGCTGCAGGGAGGAACACTGAAGCTTTCTTT.

The V gene is TRBV7-8, the J gene TRBJ2-1; tentative D call: TRBD2 (5 bases). Trimming removed 10 bases from V and 7 bases from J, with 20 bases in between. There are 14 residues in the CDR3. Germline V CDR1 and CDR2: SGHVS, FQNEAQ. The CDR3 nucleotides read TGTGCCACGGAGGACTCGACCCCTTGGAATGAGCAGTTCTTC. Its protein is CATEDSTPWNEQFF.

This clonotype has at least ten counts. The chain links TRBV6-5 to TRBJ2-3; TRBD1 aligns across 7 bases. The CDR3 has 14 amino acids. The junction had 5 bases not matched to a gene; V was cut back by 6 bases and J by 2 bases. Germline CDR1 MNHEY, CDR2 SVGAGI. CDR3 nucleotides: TGTGCCAGCAGCCAGGGACAGTTCACAGATACGCAGTATTTT. It codes for CASSQGQFTDTQYF.

This clonotype was detected ten times or more. The chain uses TRBV12-3 or TRBV12-4 and TRBJ1-1; D may be TRBD1 (5 bases). The ends were cut back, 6 bases at V and 0 bases at J, with 14 bases in the middle. The CDR3 contains 15 residues. The CDR3 DNA follows: TGTGCCAGCAGGTTGCTGGGGGACCTGAACACTGAAGCTTTCTTT. Translating gives CASRLLGDLNTEAFF.

By share, this clonotype counts as medium-sized (0.01 to 0.1%). The chain employs TRBV5-6 and TRBJ1-5; tentatively, D is TRBD1 (6 bases). This CDR3 is built from 15 residues. V lost 4 bases, J lost 6 bases, and 17 bases lay in between. From germline, CDR1 is SGHDT and CDR2 YYEEEE. The CDR3 nucleotides read TGTGCCAGCAGCCGACGGACAGAGCGGATTCAGCCCCAGCATTTT. It codes for CASSRRTERIQPQHF.

This clonotype has ten or more counts. V usage is TRBV7-2 and J usage is TRBJ2-5; D remains ambiguous. The ends were cut back, 6 bases at V and 5 bases at J, with 13 bases in the middle. The CDR3 length is 13 residues. Germline-derived CDR1 and CDR2 are SGHTA and FQGNSA. DNA of the CDR3: TGTGCCAGCAGGGCGCCCCCGCCGGAGACCCAGTACTTC. Translated: CASRAPPPETQYF.

This clonotype was observed at least ten times. The CDR3 reads CASRATGPWSVYTF. In nucleotides, the CDR3 is TGTGCCAGCAGGGCGACAGGCCCGTGGTCTGTCTACACCTTC. J is TRBJ1-2 and V is TRBV6-1; weak D call: TRBD1 (6 bases). CDR3 size: 14 residues. Trimming took off 6 bases at V and 10 bases at J, with 21 bases between the two ends. Germline-derived CDR1 and CDR2 are MNHNS and SASEGT.

In its sample, this clonotype was seen many times. The rearrangement links TRBV20-1 to TRBJ1-2; TRBD1 matches 9 bases. Germline loops: CDR1 DFQATT, CDR2 SNEGSKA (reference sequence). The trim removed 3 bases at V and 4 bases at J, leaving 6 bases unmatched. This CDR3 comprises 14 residues. This chain's CDR3 is CSASGDRAIYGYTF. In DNA, the CDR3 is TGCAGTGCTAGTGGGGACAGGGCTATCTATGGCTACACCTTC.